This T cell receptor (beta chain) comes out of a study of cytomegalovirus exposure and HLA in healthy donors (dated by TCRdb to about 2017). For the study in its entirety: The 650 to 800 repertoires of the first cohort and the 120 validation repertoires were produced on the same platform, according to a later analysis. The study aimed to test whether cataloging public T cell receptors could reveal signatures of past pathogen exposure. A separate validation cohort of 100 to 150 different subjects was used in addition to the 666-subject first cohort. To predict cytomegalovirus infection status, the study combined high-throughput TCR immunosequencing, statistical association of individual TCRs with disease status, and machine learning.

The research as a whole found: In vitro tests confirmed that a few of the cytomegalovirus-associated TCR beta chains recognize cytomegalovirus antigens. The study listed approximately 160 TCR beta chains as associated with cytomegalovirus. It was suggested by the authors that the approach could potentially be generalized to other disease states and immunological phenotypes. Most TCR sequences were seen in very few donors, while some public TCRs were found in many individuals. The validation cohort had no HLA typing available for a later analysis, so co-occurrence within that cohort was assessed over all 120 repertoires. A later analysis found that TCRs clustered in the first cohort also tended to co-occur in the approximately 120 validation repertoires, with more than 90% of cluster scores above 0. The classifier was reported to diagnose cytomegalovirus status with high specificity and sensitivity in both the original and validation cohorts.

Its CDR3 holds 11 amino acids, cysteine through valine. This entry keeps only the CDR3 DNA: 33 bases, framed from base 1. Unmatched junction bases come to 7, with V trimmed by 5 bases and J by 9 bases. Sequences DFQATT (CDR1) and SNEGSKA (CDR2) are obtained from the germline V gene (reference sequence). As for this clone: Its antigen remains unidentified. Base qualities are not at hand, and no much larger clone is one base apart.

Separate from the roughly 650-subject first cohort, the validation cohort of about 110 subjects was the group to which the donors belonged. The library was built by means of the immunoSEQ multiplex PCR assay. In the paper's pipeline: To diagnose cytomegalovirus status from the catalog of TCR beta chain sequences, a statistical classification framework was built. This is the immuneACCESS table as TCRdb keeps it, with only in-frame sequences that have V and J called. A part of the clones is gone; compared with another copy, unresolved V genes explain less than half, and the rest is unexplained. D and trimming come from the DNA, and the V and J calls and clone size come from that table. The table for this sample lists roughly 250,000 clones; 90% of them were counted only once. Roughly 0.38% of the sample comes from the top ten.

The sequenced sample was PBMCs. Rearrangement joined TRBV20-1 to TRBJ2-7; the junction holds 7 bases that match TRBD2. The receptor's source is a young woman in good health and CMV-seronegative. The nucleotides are TGCAGTGCTCCCGGGGGGAGTGTGCAGTACGTC. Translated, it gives CSAPGGSVQYV.